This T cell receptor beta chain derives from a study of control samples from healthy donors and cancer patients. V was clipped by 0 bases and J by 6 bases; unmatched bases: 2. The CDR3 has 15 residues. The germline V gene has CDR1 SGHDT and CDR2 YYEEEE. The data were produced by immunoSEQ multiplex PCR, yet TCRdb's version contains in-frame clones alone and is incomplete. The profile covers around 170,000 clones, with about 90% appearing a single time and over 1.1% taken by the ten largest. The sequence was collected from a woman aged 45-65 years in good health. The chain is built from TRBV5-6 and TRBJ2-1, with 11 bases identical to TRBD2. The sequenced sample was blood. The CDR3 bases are TGTGCCAGCAGCTTGGAACTAGCGGGAGCCAATGAGCAGTTCTTC. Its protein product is CASSLELAGANEQFF.